Here is one TCR beta chain with its context. This clonotype was seen ten or more times. The target of this receptor is not known. There are no base qualities to consult, and no much larger clone falls within one base. The data stem from a study of Graves' ophthalmopathy and Graves' hyperthyroidism (dated by TCRdb to 2016 to 2018). For context, the study as a whole: Peripheral blood samples were taken at the time of initial diagnosis, before any treatment was given. The study used TCR beta repertoire signatures to distinguish Graves' ophthalmopathy from Graves' hyperthyroidism and to predict progression to ophthalmopathy. In total, some 130 blood samples were TCR-sequenced: 40 to 45 ophthalmopathy, approximately 80 hyperthyroidism and some 17 hyperthyroidism-to-ophthalmopathy patients. To explore V-J signatures distinguishing ophthalmopathy from hyperthyroidism, a discovery set of roughly 100 patients (about 44 ophthalmopathy, some 55 stable hyperthyroidism) was enrolled. For independent validation, a separate cohort was made up of 18 hyperthyroidism patients plus 17 patients who later progressed from hyperthyroidism to ophthalmopathy. In about six hyperthyroidism patients, T-cell repertoires of thyroid tissue and blood were compared. Following sampling, methimazole starting at 30 mg daily was administered to hyperthyroidism patients, and high-dose intravenous methylprednisolone was administered to ophthalmopathy patients.

The germline V gene supplies CDR1 MNHEY and CDR2 SVGAGI. The trim is 5 bases for V and 7 bases for J, with a gap of 21 bases between the germline ends. The CDR3 measures 16 amino acids from cysteine to phenylalanine. Left in the record is the CDR3 DNA by itself, 48 bases read in frame from the first base. The ophthalmopathy patients had moderately to severely active disease, with a Clinical Activity Score of 3 or higher, a NOSPECS grade of 4 or higher, and a disease duration of less than 3 months. Patients with other autoimmune diseases, uncontrolled infections, pregnancy or lactation were excluded. Diagnosis relied on clinical symptoms, serum thyroxine, TRAb, thyroid ultrasound and orbital computed tomography. Ficoll-Paque density gradient centrifugation was used to isolate PBMCs from about 9 ml of fresh peripheral blood. Total RNA was extracted with Trizol reagent and quality-checked on an Agilent 2100 Bioanalyzer.

For repertoire sequencing, TCR beta CDR3 regions were amplified from RNA transcripts. HTBI primers and the Qiagen OneStep RT-PCR kit were used in a first-round RT-PCR, which was followed by a second-round multiplex PCR, size selection and purification. The libraries underwent paired-end sequencing with 100 bp reads on an Illumina HiSeq2000. Regarding the original processing steps: Reads were processed with SOAPnuke, discarding reads with adapters, uncalled bases, mean Phred below 15, or no exact constant-primer or identifier match. COPE v1.2.5 was used to merge high-quality paired reads. Each unique nucleotide sequence was defined as a clonotype, and clonotypes were aligned to IMGT TRB V, D and J references with MiTCR v1.1. Analysis was restricted to V-J combinations with a frequency above 0.0001, which covered 99.2% of repertoires. For each V-J combination, a TCR clonal expansion and chaos score was defined as F50 clonal expansion divided by the chaos observed in the TCRdist matrix. Welch's t-statistics and random forest were used to reduce features to more than ten V-J combinations, which were fed into a naive Bayes classifier. Thyroid-blood repertoire similarity was quantified with the Morisita-Horn index. The public reads were reanalyzed by TCRdb: fastp trimming at Q25, MiXCR alignment, in-frame beta chains only. Here each entry gathers all rows of one CDR3 protein and keeps the most common genes and DNA. V and J calls and clone size were set by TCRdb, not the authors. The table for this sample lists 660,000 or so distinct CDR3 sequences; about 40% of them were counted only once. The ten largest clonotypes hold around 3.3% of the sample.

Results and caveats for the whole study, not just this receptor: Ophthalmopathy was separated from stable hyperthyroidism by the 13-signature model with roughly 87% sensitivity and about 81% specificity in cross-validation and with 80%/75% in the test set. No statistical method was used to predetermine the sample size, and group allocation was not hidden from the investigators. In validation, the model predicted ophthalmopathy progression with more than 55% sensitivity and approximately 75% specificity; 12 predicted patients were CT-confirmed with GO in a median of around 6 months. Most of the expanded thyroid clonotypes with a frequency above 0.001 were also detected in blood, and it was suggested that the thyroid immune response may be reflected by blood repertoires.

The receptor was isolated from an adult man with Graves' ophthalmopathy. The sequence is built from TRBV6-5 and TRBJ1-5; the D region possibly corresponds to TRBD1 (6 bases align). The sample was peripheral blood. The nucleotide sequence is given as TGTGCCAGCAGTGTTCTCGGTAGGGCAGGGACACAGCCCCAGCATTTT. Its product reads: CASSVLGRAGTQPQHF.